The T cell receptor beta chain under discussion was sequenced for a study of CD8 T cells in Susac syndrome. Turning to the study itself: Patients with Susac syndrome were, at the time of blood collection, therapy-naive, maintained on corticosteroids, or maintained on intravenous immunoglobulin alone.

General observations from the study: The study's TCR sequencing and HLA analysis drew on a certain number of individuals. That number was acknowledged as relatively small.

As for this clonotype: Its matching antigen is unknown.

CDR3 size: 14 residues. Germline lookup yields CDR1 SGHRS and CDR2 YFSETQ. Trimming took 6 bases from V and 6 from J; bases not matched to a gene: 9. Diagnostic criteria for definite or probable disease, in their recently defined form, were met by the patients with Susac syndrome. A quantity of roughly 0.5 to 1 ug RNA underwent reverse transcription using random hexamers. The amplification used immunoSEQ multiplex PCR on TCR beta CDR3; it spanned 54 Vbeta and 13 Jbeta. TCRdb itself ran the immunoSEQ multiplex PCR reads through MiXCR, one entry per CDR3 protein. The sample records under 200,000 distinct CDR3 sequences, roughly 91% being singletons.

V usage is TRBV5-1 and J usage is TRBJ1-2; 9 bases agree with TRBD1. This receptor was identified in a human donor with Susac syndrome. Sequencing used CD4+ T cells from PBMCs. CDR3 protein: CASTADRGQDGYTF. In nucleotides, the CDR3 is TGCGCCAGCACCGCGGACAGGGGTCAGGATGGCTACACCTTC. Variable domain in full (rest from reference TRBV5-1 and TRBJ1-2): KAGVTQTPRYLIKTRGQQVTLSCSPISGHRSVSWYQQTPGQGLQFLFEYFSETQRNKGNFPGRFSGRQFSNSRSEMNVSTLELGDSALYLCASTADRGQDGYTFGSGTRLTVV.